A single sample gave rise to the 15 T cell receptor beta chains below, sequenced in a study of immune cell composition in non-small cell lung cancer. The normal lung sample lay at least 3 cm, and maximally far, from the tumour. Sequencing was performed with immunoSEQ multiplex PCR; in TCRdb, only in-frame clones are kept and a portion is missing. The profile shows approximately 3,000 clones, around four fifths of them singletons. Sequencing was done on a sample of non-adjacent lung tissue. The receptors were sampled from a human donor with non-small cell lung cancer.

J is TRBJ2-7 and V is TRBV13; no clear D. V was shortened by 5 bases and J by 2 bases, with 13 bases between the two germline ends. CDR1 PRHDT and CDR2 FYEKMQ come from the germline V gene (reference sequence). This CDR3 contains 14 residues. CDR3 bases: TGTGCCAGCAGCCACTCGGGTCAAGCCTACGAGCAGTACTTC. It translates to CASSHSGQAYEQYF.

This chain uses TRBV11-3 with TRBJ2-5; 12 nucleotides agree with TRBD1. The ends lost 6 bases at V and 5 bases at J; junction bases unmatched: 10. The CDR3 covers 16 residues. Germline CDR1 and CDR2: SGHNT and YENEEA. This CDR3 reads CASSLTGTGGAETQYF. Here the CDR3 DNA reads TGTGCCAGCAGTTTAACCGGGACAGGGGGCGCGGAGACCCAGTACTTC.

The count of this clone is one. The gene calls are TRBV5-1 and TRBJ1-1; 10 bases are a match to TRBD1. The V gene's germline CDR1 is SGHRS and CDR2 YFSETQ. Trimming at V came to 1 base and at J to 5 bases, leaving 14 bases not matched to a gene. The CDR3 is 18 residues long. The chain's CDR3 is CASSLRGGTGVGVTEAFF. The CDR3 nucleotides are TGCGCCAGCAGCTTGAGGGGGGGGACAGGGGTTGGGGTGACTGAAGCTTTCTTT.

The chain recombines TRBV5-5 with TRBJ2-3, with 10 nucleotides matching TRBD2. There are 16 residues in the CDR3. Germline CDR1 is SGHKS and CDR2 is YYEKEE (reference sequence). Trimming at V came to 4 bases and at J to 2 bases, leaving 7 bases not matched to a gene. The DNA of the CDR3 is TGTGCCAGCAGCGAATTAGGACTAGCGGACACAGATACGCAGTATTTT. Its translation: CASSELGLADTDTQYF.

The chain links TRBV7-9 to TRBJ2-5; 7 bases map to TRBD1. Per germline, CDR1 SEHNR and CDR2 FQNEAQ (reference sequence). This CDR3 has 14 residues. V lost 1 base and J lost 4; bases outside the gene matches: 3. The CDR3 sequence is CASSLVDRAETQYF. CDR3 nucleotide sequence: TGTGCCAGCAGCTTAGTCGACAGGGCAGAGACCCAGTACTTC.

Comment on this clone: The junction departs from the called germline gene at one end, perhaps through a read error. This chain joins TRBV7-7 and TRBJ2-1; D call uncertain. CDR3 length: 14 residues. Per germline, CDR1 SSHAT and CDR2 FNYEAQ (reference sequence). CDR3 nucleotides: TGTGCTAGCAGCACTTCCAAACGGGCCGGTGAGCAGTTCTTC. Its translation is CASSTSKRAGEQFF. Using reference TRBV7-7 and TRBJ2-1 for the parts outside the CDR3, the full variable domain is GAGVSQSPRYKVTKRGQDVTLRCDPISSHATLYWYQQALGQGPEFLTYFNYEAQPDKSGLPSDRFSAERPEGSISTLTIQRTEQRDSAMYRCASSTSKRAGEQFFGPGTRLTVL.

The V call is TRBV19, the J call TRBJ1-1, with D tentatively TRBD1 (6 bases). V lost 6 bases and J lost 9, with 14 bases in between. This CDR3 spans 12 amino acids. CDR1 LNHDA and CDR2 SQIVND come from the germline V gene (reference sequence). The CDR3 bases are TGTGCCAGTAGCGAGCTTACAGGGAAAGCTTTCTTT. Protein sequence: CASSELTGKAFF.

V and J are TRBV11-3 and TRBJ2-7, with 8 bases lining up with TRBD2. This CDR3 comprises 17 residues. V dropped 1 base and J dropped 0; count of bases not matched to a gene: 8. Germline V lookup: CDR1 SGHNT, CDR2 YENEEA. The CDR3 protein is CASSLGLSGMSSYEQYF. Written as DNA, the CDR3 is TGTGCCAGCAGCTTAGGTCTTAGCGGGATGAGCTCCTACGAGCAGTACTTC. The variable domain in full, completed from reference TRBV11-3 and TRBJ2-7, reads EAGVVQSPRYKIIEKKQPVAFWCNPISGHNTLYWYLQNLGQGPELLIRYENEEAVDDSQLPKDRFSAERLKGVDSTLKIQPAELGDSAVYLCASSLGLSGMSSYEQYFGPGTRLTVT.

The chain is built from TRBV4-2 and TRBJ2-4, with D unclear. Trimming shortened V by 4 bases and J by 0 bases, and 13 bases separated the two germline ends. The CDR3 totals 16 residues. Germline V gene data show CDR1 as LGHNA and CDR2 as YNFKEQ. CDR3 sequence: CASSPLGREAKNIQYF. The CDR3 DNA is TGTGCCAGCAGCCCCCTAGGTCGAGAAGCCAAAAACATTCAGTACTTC.

The genes are TRBV9 and TRBJ1-2; 7 bases fit TRBD1. Trimming removed 3 bases from V and 6 bases from J; junction bases left unmatched: 8. The CDR3 has 14 residues. The germline gives CDR1 SGDLS, CDR2 YYNGEE. As DNA, the CDR3 is TGTGCCAGCAGCGAACCGACAGGGACTCATGGCTACACCTTC. This translates into CASSEPTGTHGYTF.

The gene calls are TRBV5-4 and TRBJ2-1; 9 bases match TRBD1. This CDR3 has 14 amino acids. V lost 9 bases, J lost 7 bases, and 11 bases stayed unmatched. The germline CDR1 and CDR2 sequences are SGHNT and YYREEE (reference sequence). CDR3 DNA: TGTGCCACTACGGACAGGGGAGAGTCAAATGAGCAGTTCTTC. This codes for CATTDRGESNEQFF. Full variable domain (missing parts from reference TRBV5-4 and TRBJ2-1): ETGVTQSPTHLIKTRGQQVTLRCSSQSGHNTVSWYQQALGQGPQFIFQYYREEENGRGNFPPRFSGLQFPNYSSELNVNALELDDSALYLCATTDRGESNEQFFGPGTRLTVL.

This clone was seen once. V usage is TRBV28 and J usage is TRBJ2-4; D is tentatively TRBD1 or TRBD2 (5 bases each). CDR3 length: 17 amino acids. The germline V and J ends were trimmed by 2 bases and 1 base, with 15 bases remaining between them. Germline V gives CDR1 MDHEN, CDR2 SYDVKM. CDR3: CASSLRWDLGAKNIQYF. The CDR3 nucleotides are TGTGCCAGCAGTTTAAGATGGGACCTAGGGGCCAAAAACATTCAGTACTTC.

This chain connects TRBV19 to TRBJ1-5; 7 bases map to TRBD1. Looked up from germline, CDR1 is LNHDA and CDR2 is SQIVND (reference sequence). The V gene end was trimmed by 5 bases and the J gene end by 0 bases; junction bases not matched to a gene: 7. The CDR3 contains 16 residues. CDR3 in DNA: TGTGCCAGTAGTGGAACGACAGGGACTAGCAATCAGCCCCAGCATTTT. It is translated as CASSGTTGTSNQPQHF.

This chain connects TRBV7-9 to TRBJ2-1, with 7 nucleotides matching TRBD2. The V gene end was trimmed by 1 base and the J gene end by 13 bases; junction bases not matched to a gene: 10. The V gene's germline CDR1 is SEHNR and CDR2 FQNEAQ (reference sequence). There are 14 residues in the CDR3. The CDR3 protein is CASSLGFGGSGQFF. The CDR3 DNA sequence: TGTGCCAGCAGCTTAGGGTTCGGGGGGAGCGGCCAGTTCTTC.

Only a few counts were recorded for this clone. This chain links TRBV6-4 with TRBJ2-2; D is unresolved. The CDR3 contains 13 residues. With 4 bases removed from V and 7 bases from J, the gap between germline ends came to 10 bases. Germline loops: CDR1 MRHNA, CDR2 SNTAGT. The DNA for the CDR3 is TGTGCCAGCAGTGCCGCTCCTGGCGGGGAGCTGTTTTTT. Its protein is CASSAAPGGELFF.